This TCR beta chain was identified during a study of post-analysis software for immune sequencing data. With regard to this clonotype: The antigen is undetermined.

The library was made from cDNA and included unique molecular identifiers. T cells numbering roughly 0.85 to 11 million gave rise to 450,000 to 550,000 cDNA molecules. From the PCR reads, TCRdb called clonotypes with MiXCR, one entry per CDR3 protein. The sample includes more than 350,000 distinct CDR3 sequences, over 30% of them seen just once. Study-level findings and limits: Significantly lower normalized Chao1 diversity was found in patients with multiple sclerosis relative to controls. Batch-matched samples strongly co-clustered by F measure.

Sequences were obtained from blood. The clonotype comes from a girl under 10 years old with multiple sclerosis.

The CDR3 region has the DNA TGTGCCAGCAGTTACTCCCACTCCTACGAGCAGTACTTC. This translates into CASSYSHSYEQYF. V is TRBV6-2 or TRBV6-3 and J is TRBJ2-7; D gene ambiguous. The CDR3 is made up of 13 amino acids. V lost 0 bases and J lost 0, with 3 bases in between. Looked up from germline, CDR1 is MNHEY and CDR2 is SVGEGT.